What follows is one T cell receptor beta chain and its context. The data derive from a study of blood T cell repertoires in COVID-19. Authors' data handling: Using reference gene primer amplification, nucleated cell counts were estimated. Profiling relied on immunoSEQ multiplex PCR, and the TCRdb table lists in-frame clones only, not all of them. The V and J calls and clone size were taken over from that table, and D and trimming were inferred from the DNA. The data show 300,000 to 400,000 clones, around 90% seen once. The germline gives CDR1 LNHDA, CDR2 SQIVND (reference sequence). Trimming stripped 5 bases from V and 2 bases from J, with 9 bases between. The CDR3 is 13 amino acids.

This clonotype was obtained from a human donor in a cohort sampled during active COVID-19. The sample was peripheral blood. The genes are TRBV19 and TRBJ1-1; no definite D call. CDR3 DNA: TGTGCCAGTAGTTGGAGCTCCAACACTGAAGCTTTCTTT. It encodes CASSWSSNTEAFF.